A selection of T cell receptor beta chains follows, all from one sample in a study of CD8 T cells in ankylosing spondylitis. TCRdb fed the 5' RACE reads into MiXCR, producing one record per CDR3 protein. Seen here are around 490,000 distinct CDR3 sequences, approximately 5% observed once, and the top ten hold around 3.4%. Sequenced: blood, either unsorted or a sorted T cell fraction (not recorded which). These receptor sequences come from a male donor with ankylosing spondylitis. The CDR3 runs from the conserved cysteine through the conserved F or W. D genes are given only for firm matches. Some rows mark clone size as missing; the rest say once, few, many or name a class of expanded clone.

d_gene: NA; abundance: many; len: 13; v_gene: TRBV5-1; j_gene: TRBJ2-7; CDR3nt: TGCGCCAGCAGCTTCAGTGTCACCGACGAGCAGTACTTC; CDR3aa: CASSFSVTDEQYF
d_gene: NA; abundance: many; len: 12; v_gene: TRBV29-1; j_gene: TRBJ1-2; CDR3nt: TGCAGCGTCGATAGACAGAGCTCTGGCTACACCTTC; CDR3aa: CSVDRQSSGYTF
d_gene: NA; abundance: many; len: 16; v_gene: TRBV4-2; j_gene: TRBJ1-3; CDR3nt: TGTGCCAGCAGCCGAACACAGGAGTACTCTGGAAACACCATATATTTT; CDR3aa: CASSRTQEYSGNTIYF
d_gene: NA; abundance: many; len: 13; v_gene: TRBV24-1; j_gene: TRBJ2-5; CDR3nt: TGTGCCACCAGTGAGCTTGGACAAGAGACCCAGTACTTC; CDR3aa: CATSELGQETQYF
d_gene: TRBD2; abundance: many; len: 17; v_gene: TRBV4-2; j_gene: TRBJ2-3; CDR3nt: TGTGCCAGCAGCCAAGGATCTAGCGGGGGGTACACAGATACGCAGTATTTT; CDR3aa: CASSQGSSGGYTDTQYF
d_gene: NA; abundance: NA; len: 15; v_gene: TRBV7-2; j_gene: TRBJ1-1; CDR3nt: TGTGCCAGCAGCTTAGTCGCGGGATTGAGCACTGAAGCTTTCTTT; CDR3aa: CASSLVAGLSTEAFF
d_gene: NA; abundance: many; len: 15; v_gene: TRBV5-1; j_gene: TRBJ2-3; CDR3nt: TGCGCCAGCAGCCGTAGGGGGGATAGCACAGATACGCAGTATTTT; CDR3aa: CASSRRGDSTDTQYF
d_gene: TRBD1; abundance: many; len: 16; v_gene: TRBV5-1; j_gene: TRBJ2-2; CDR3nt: TGCGCCAGCACCGAGCGCGGACAGGGGTCTGCCGGGGAGCTGTTTTTT; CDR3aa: CASTERGQGSAGELFF
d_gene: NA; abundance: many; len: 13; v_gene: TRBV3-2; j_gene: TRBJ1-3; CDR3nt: TGTGCCAGCAGCGTGTACACTGGAAACACCATATATTTT; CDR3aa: CASSVYTGNTIYF
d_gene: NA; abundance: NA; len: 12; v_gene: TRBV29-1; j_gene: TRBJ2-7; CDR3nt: TGCAGCGTTGAAGGCCCCACCTACGAGCAGTACTTC; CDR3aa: CSVEGPTYEQYF
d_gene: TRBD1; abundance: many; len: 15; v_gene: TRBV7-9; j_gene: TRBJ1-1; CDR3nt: TGTGCCAGCAGCTCTCGACAGGGAGGGGTCACTGAAGCTTTCTTT; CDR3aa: CASSSRQGGVTEAFF
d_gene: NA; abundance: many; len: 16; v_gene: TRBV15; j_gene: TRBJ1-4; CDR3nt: TGTGCCACCAGCACGAGGGACCGATTCGTTAAAGAAAAACTGTTTTTT; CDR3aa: CATSTRDRFVKEKLFF
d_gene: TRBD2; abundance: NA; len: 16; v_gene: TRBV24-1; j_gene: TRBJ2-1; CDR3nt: TGTGCCACCAGTGATCCAACTAGCGGGCGTTACAATGAGCAGTTCTTC; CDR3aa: CATSDPTSGRYNEQFF
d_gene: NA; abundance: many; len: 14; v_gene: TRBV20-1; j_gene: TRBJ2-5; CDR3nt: TGCAGTGCTAGGGTACCGGGACTCCAAGAGACCCAGTACTTC; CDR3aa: CSARVPGLQETQYF
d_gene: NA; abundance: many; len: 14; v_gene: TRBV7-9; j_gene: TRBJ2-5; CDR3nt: TGTGCCAGCAGCTTAGTGGCGGGAAGAGAGACCCAGTACTTC; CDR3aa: CASSLVAGRETQYF
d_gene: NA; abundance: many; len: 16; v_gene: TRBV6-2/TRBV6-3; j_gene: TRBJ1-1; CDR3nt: TGTGCCAGCAGTTACGAGGTGTGGGCAGTGAACACTGAAGCTTTCTTT; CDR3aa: CASSYEVWAVNTEAFF
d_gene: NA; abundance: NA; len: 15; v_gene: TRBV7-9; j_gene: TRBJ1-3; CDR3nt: TGTGCCAGCAGCTTAGATTGGGGGAACGGAAACACCATATATTTT; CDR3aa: CASSLDWGNGNTIYF
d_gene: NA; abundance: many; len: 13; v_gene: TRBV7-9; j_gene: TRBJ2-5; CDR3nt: TGTGCCAGCAGCTTAATGGGAGCTGAGACCCAGTACTTC; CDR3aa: CASSLMGAETQYF
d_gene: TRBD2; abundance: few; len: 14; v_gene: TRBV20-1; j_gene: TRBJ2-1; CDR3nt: TGCAGTGCTGCGGGGACTAGCGGGGTCAATGAGCAGTTCTTC; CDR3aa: CSAAGTSGVNEQFF
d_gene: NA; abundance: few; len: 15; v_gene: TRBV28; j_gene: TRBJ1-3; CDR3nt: TGTGCCAGCACCTCAGGAGTGAACTCTGGAAACACCATATATTTT; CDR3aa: CASTSGVNSGNTIYF
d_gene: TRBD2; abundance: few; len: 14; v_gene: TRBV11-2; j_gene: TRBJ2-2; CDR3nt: TGTGCCAGCAGTCGACTAGCGGGCGGCGGGGAGCTGTTTTTT; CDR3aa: CASSRLAGGGELFF
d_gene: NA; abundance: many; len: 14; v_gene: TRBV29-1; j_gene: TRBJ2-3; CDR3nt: TGCAGCGTTGGTAATGCTCTAAGCACAGATACGCAGTATTTT; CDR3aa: CSVGNALSTDTQYF
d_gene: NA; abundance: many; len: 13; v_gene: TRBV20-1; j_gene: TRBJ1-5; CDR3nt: TGCAGTGCTGGAGGGGGGCGCGGTCAGCCCCAGCATTTT; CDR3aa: CSAGGGRGQPQHF
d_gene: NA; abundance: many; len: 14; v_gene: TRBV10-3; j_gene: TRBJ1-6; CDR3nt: TGTGCCATCAGTACACAGGTGCGATCTTCACCCCTCCACTTT; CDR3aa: CAISTQVRSSPLHF
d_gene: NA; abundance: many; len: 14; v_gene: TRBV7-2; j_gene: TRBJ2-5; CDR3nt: TGTGCCAGCAGCTCCTCGAGGACGGACGCGACCCAGTACTTC; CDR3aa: CASSSSRTDATQYF
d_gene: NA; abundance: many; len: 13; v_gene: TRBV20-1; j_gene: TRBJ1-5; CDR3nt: TGCAGTGCTATAAGGGAAGGCAATCAGCCCCAGCATTTT; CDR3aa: CSAIREGNQPQHF
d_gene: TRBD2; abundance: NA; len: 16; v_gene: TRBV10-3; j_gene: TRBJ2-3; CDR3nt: TGTGCCATCAGTGAAATAGGACCCACCGGAGGCGGGGGTGGGTATTTT; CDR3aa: CAISEIGPTGGGGGYF
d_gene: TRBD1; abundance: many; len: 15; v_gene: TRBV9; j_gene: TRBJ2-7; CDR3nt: TGTGCCAGCAGCGCGCCCGGGACAGGGTTCCACGAGCAGTACTTC; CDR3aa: CASSAPGTGFHEQYF
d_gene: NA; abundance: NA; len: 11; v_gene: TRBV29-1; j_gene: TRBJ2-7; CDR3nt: TGCAGCGTGGTCTCGTTCTACGAGCAGTACTTC; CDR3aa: CSVVSFYEQYF